This TCR beta chain stems from a study of technical replicates of blood from four donors. Using immunoSEQ multiplex PCR, the repertoire was profiled, and TCRdb retains in-frame clones only, with some absent. The table includes tens of thousands of clones, approximately 98% detected once. CDR1 SGHDT and CDR2 YYEEEE come from the germline V gene. The CDR3 sequence is 12 residues long. V lost 2 bases and J lost 2, with 5 bases in between. The chain combines TRBV5-6 with TRBJ2-7; D is ambiguous. Material: T cells isolated from PBMCs. The sequence derives from a human donor in good health. CDR3 in amino acids: CASSLAAYEQYF. The CDR3 DNA follows: TGTGCCAGCAGCTTAGCCGCCTACGAGCAGTACTTC.